These 26 T cell receptor beta chains were all obtained from the same sample, sequenced in a study of Ad26.COV2.S vaccination and SARS-CoV-2 variants. TCRdb's table, derived via immunoSEQ multiplex PCR, lists solely in-frame clones and lacks some. The table shows 350,000 to 450,000 clones, with 70% to 90% occurring only once. Treatment here: 19 received Ad26.COV2.S at low or high dose, single or two shots; roughly 5 received placebo; per-sample allocation not given. Day 63 after the first injection of vaccine or placebo was the sampling time. This sample comprised peripheral blood, obtained in a trial of Ad26.COV2.S vaccine versus placebo. These receptors were collected from a person aged 18 to 65 who received the Ad26.COV2.S COVID-19 vaccine or a placebo.

The gene calls are TRBV18 and TRBJ1-3, with D maybe TRBD1 (5 bases). The CDR3 spans 15 residues. Deletions cut 3 bases from V and 0 bases from J, with 9 bases between. The germline gives CDR1 KGHSH, CDR2 LQKENI. CDR3 amino acids: CASSPGLGSGNTIYF. CDR3 nucleotide sequence: TGTGCCAGCTCACCGGGACTGGGCTCTGGAAACACCATATATTTT.

The gene calls are TRBV11-2 and TRBJ2-3; D is tentatively TRBD1 or TRBD2 (5 bases each). Trimming stripped 5 bases from V and 6 bases from J, with 27 bases between. Germline V gene data show CDR1 as SGHAT and CDR2 as FQNNGV. The CDR3 contains 18 residues. The CDR3 sequence: CASSRIGTIPDQEDTQYF. The CDR3 region has the DNA TGTGCCAGCAGCCGAATCGGGACCATCCCGGACCAAGAGGATACGCAGTATTTT.

The CDR3 loop reads CASSQSGTGNGYTF. In DNA form, the CDR3 reads TGCGCCAGCAGCCAAAGCGGGACAGGCAATGGCTACACCTTC. The chain combines TRBV4-1 with TRBJ1-2; the match to TRBD1 covers 8 bases. In germline, CDR1 is MGHRA, CDR2 YSYEKL. The V and J ends lost 2 bases and 6 bases, in that order; junction bases with no gene match: 5. This CDR3 contains 14 residues.

J is TRBJ2-3 and V is TRBV7-6; TRBD1 is a possible D gene (6 bases). The V and J ends lost 5 bases and 4 bases respectively, with 19 bases between them. This CDR3 has 16 amino acids. Germline V gene lookup returns CDR1 SGHVS and CDR2 FNYEAQ. This chain's CDR3 is CASSPMPDRPADTQYF. The CDR3 DNA sequence: TGTGCCAGCAGCCCCATGCCAGACAGGCCCGCAGATACGCAGTATTTT.

V gene TRBV6-2 or TRBV6-3 combines with J gene TRBJ2-5, with 7 nucleotides matching TRBD2. Per the germline V gene, CDR1 is MNHEY and CDR2 is SVGEGT. V was pared by 0 bases and J by 4 bases, with 5 bases of the junction left unmatched. The CDR3 is 15 amino acids. The CDR3 region is CASSYSRGRAETQYF. CDR3 bases: TGTGCCAGCAGTTACTCGAGAGGGAGGGCAGAGACCCAGTACTTC.

The rearrangement uses TRBV6-5 and TRBJ2-1, with 8 bases that match TRBD2. V lost 0 bases, J lost 2 bases, and 3 bases stayed unmatched. Germline V gene sequence: CDR1 MNHEY, CDR2 SVGAGI. The CDR3 is made up of 16 amino acids. CDR3 sequence (DNA): TGTGCCAGCAGTTACTCGGGGGGACTAGCCTACAATGAGCAGTTCTTC. Encoded protein: CASSYSGGLAYNEQFF.

This clone was seen just once. The chain carries TRBV7-9 and TRBJ2-3; TRBD1 aligns across 8 bases. The germline V gene has CDR1 SEHNR and CDR2 FQNEAQ (reference sequence). With 2 bases clipped from V and 1 base from J, the junction kept 2 bases outside the gene matches. The CDR3 extends over 15 amino acids. CDR3 loop: CASSLQGAGTDTQYF. CDR3 sequence (DNA): TGTGCCAGCAGCTTACAGGGGGCGGGCACAGATACGCAGTATTTT.

This clone has ten or more counts. The CDR3 sequence: CASSTSRTGELFF. The DNA for the CDR3 is TGTGCCAGCAGCACCTCGAGGACCGGGGAGCTGTTTTTT. The V gene is TRBV7-6, the J gene TRBJ2-2; no reliable D call. The CDR3 runs 13 residues. Germline V CDR1 and CDR2: SGHVS, FNYEAQ. Trimming left V 5 bases short and J 5 bases short, with 9 bases between.

About this clone itself: Other DNA sequences in the same sample also yield this CDR3. J is TRBJ2-5 and V is TRBV9; 8 bases fit TRBD2. The V segment lost 0 bases and the J segment 2 bases; nucleotides outside the gene matches: 6. The CDR3 has 16 amino acids. Germline V CDR1 and CDR2: SGDLS, YYNGEE. The CDR3 spells CASSVGSGGNQETQYF. The CDR3 nucleotides are TGTGCCAGCAGCGTAGGAAGCGGGGGAAATCAAGAGACCCAGTACTTC.

The chain employs TRBV18 and TRBJ2-2; 11 bases fit TRBD1. V gave up 5 bases and J gave up 4 bases; unmatched junction bases: 3. The CDR3 extends over 15 amino acids. Germline V gives CDR1 KGHSH, CDR2 LQKENI. The chain's CDR3 is CASSTGTGGTGELFF. The CDR3 region has the DNA TGTGCCAGCTCAACCGGGACAGGGGGCACCGGGGAGCTGTTTTTT.

CDR3 DNA: TGTGCCAGCAAACAGGGGGGACTTAACTACGAGCAGTACTTC. Translating it yields CASKQGGLNYEQYF. The rearrangement joins TRBV6-5 to TRBJ2-7, with 8 positions matching TRBD1. The J segment lost 3 bases and the V segment lost 7 bases, leaving 8 bases of the junction unmatched. The CDR3 consists of 14 residues. The germline V gene has CDR1 MNHEY and CDR2 SVGAGI.

The V and J genes are TRBV5-4 and TRBJ2-5, with a possible D match to TRBD2 (5 bases). This CDR3 comprises 14 residues. The germline V gene encodes CDR1 SGHNT and CDR2 YYREEE (reference sequence). V lost 4 bases to trimming and J lost 5 bases, with 15 bases between them. The CDR3 loop reads CASSLGLSPETQYF. The CDR3 nucleotides read TGTGCCAGCAGCCTCGGACTCTCCCCTGAGACCCAGTACTTC.

This chain uses TRBV5-4 with TRBJ2-7; 11 nucleotides match TRBD2. The germline gives CDR1 SGHNT, CDR2 YYREEE (reference sequence). CDR3 size: 15 residues. V lost 4 bases to trimming and J lost 6 bases; unmatched junction nucleotides: 9. The CDR3 region is CASSMDSGRASEQYF. The DNA of the CDR3 is TGTGCCAGCAGCATGGATAGCGGGAGGGCCTCCGAGCAGTACTTC.

The chain carries TRBV7-2 and TRBJ2-3; 7 nucleotides agree with TRBD2. This CDR3 has 16 amino acids. In germline, CDR1 is SGHTA, CDR2 FQGNSA. The ends lost 1 base at V and 6 bases at J; junction bases unmatched: 10. This chain's CDR3 is CASSLGRAAGMDTQYF. CDR3 DNA sequence: TGTGCCAGCAGCTTAGGACGGGCAGCGGGAATGGATACGCAGTATTTT.

The rearrangement uses TRBV29-1 and TRBJ2-3, with D uncertain. The CDR3 runs to 13 residues. CDR1 and CDR2 (germline): SQVTM, ANQGSEA. Trimming took off 2 bases at V and 1 base at J, with 7 bases between the two ends. CDR3 nucleotides: TGCAGCGTTGAATTGGCCGGCACAGATACGCAGTATTTT. It codes for CSVELAGTDTQYF.

This rearrangement joins TRBV3-1 (or the pseudogene TRBV3-2) to TRBJ1-5, with D maybe TRBD1 (5 bases). Germline lookup yields CDR1 LGHDT and CDR2 YNNKEL (reference sequence). V was cut by 3 bases and J by 0 bases, with 15 bases left in between. CDR3 length: 17 amino acids. CDR3 protein: CASSQRWGDYSNQPQHF. The CDR3 bases are TGTGCCAGCAGCCAGCGCTGGGGGGACTATAGCAATCAGCCCCAGCATTTT.

The chain carries TRBV25-1 and TRBJ2-3; 7 nucleotides match TRBD2. V gave up 4 bases and J gave up 0 bases; unmatched junction bases: 13. Germline V gene data show CDR1 as MGHDK and CDR2 as SYGVNS. The CDR3 loop spans 18 amino acids. The CDR3 is CASSARTTSVSSTDTQYF. Here the CDR3 DNA reads TGTGCCAGCAGTGCCCGAACCACTAGCGTCTCTAGCACAGATACGCAGTATTTT.

The chain couples TRBV15 to TRBJ1-6; D perhaps matches TRBD1 (5 bases). The germline V and J ends were trimmed by 0 bases and 7 bases, with 10 bases remaining between them. Germline values: CDR1 LNHNV, CDR2 YYDKDF (reference sequence). The CDR3 has 15 residues. This CDR3 reads CATSREAGWNSPLHF. CDR3 coding DNA: TGTGCCACCAGCAGAGAAGCAGGGTGGAATTCACCCCTCCACTTT.

This clone came up a few times. The chain couples TRBV5-4 to TRBJ1-6; D unclear. Germline V gives CDR1 SGHNT, CDR2 YYREEE (reference sequence). Trimming removed 0 bases from V and 13 bases from J, with 17 bases in between. The CDR3 sequence is 15 residues long. CDR3 in amino acids: CASSLDNPRSTPLHF. Here the CDR3 DNA reads TGTGCCAGCAGCTTGGATAACCCCAGGTCTACGCCCCTCCACTTT.

The CDR3 region has the DNA TGTGCCAGCAGCTTCACATATTTGATCACAGATACGCAGTATTTT. Protein sequence: CASSFTYLITDTQYF. The chain couples TRBV7-2 to TRBJ2-3; D not certain. CDR1 is SGHTA, CDR2 FQGNSA, per germline. V gave up 3 bases and J gave up 2 bases, with 12 bases separating them. The CDR3 runs to 15 residues.

This sequence joins TRBV5-5 and TRBJ1-1; TRBD1 might be the D (6 bases). The CDR3 is 13 residues long. The V end lost 6 bases, the J end lost 3 bases, and 12 bases lay between the germline ends. The germline CDR1 and CDR2 sequences are SGHKS and YYEKEE (reference sequence). CDR3 in amino acids: CASTYRADTEAFF. The CDR3 DNA follows: TGTGCCAGCACCTACAGGGCGGACACTGAAGCTTTCTTT.

The chain couples TRBV29-1 to TRBJ2-3, with D perhaps TRBD2 (6 bases). Trimming took 3 bases from V and 1 from J, leaving 11 bases between them. The CDR3 has 14 amino acids. CDR1 is SQVTM, CDR2 ANQGSEA, per germline. The CDR3 loop is CSVDFGGRTDTQYF. As DNA, the CDR3 is TGCAGCGTTGATTTCGGGGGACGCACAGATACGCAGTATTTT.

The rearrangement joins TRBV10-1 to TRBJ1-2; D is uncertain. Germline loops: CDR1 WNHNN, CDR2 SYGVQD (reference sequence). The CDR3 extends over 13 amino acids. V was clipped by 3 bases and J by 3 bases, with 8 bases between them. CDR3 DNA sequence: TGCGCCAGCAGTGAATTCCAGGACTATGGCTACACCTTC. It is translated as CASSEFQDYGYTF.

Here the CDR3 DNA reads TGTGCCAGCAGCTTGGGTGGGGGACTATCAACCCAGTACTTC. Translated: CASSLGGGLSTQYF. This chain uses TRBV5-6 with TRBJ2-5, with 7 nucleotides matching TRBD2. Germline values: CDR1 SGHDT, CDR2 YYEEEE. The CDR3 runs 14 residues. V lost 0 bases, J lost 8 bases, and 7 bases stayed unmatched. Full variable domain (missing parts from reference TRBV5-6 and TRBJ2-5): DAGVTQSPTHLIKTRGQQVTLRCSPKSGHDTVSWYQQALGQGPQFIFQYYEEEERQRGNFPDRFSGHQFPNYSSELNVNALLLGDSALYLCASSLGGGLSTQYFGPGTRLLVL.

The chain uses TRBV28 and TRBJ2-3; TRBD1 might be the D (6 bases). The CDR3 sequence is 17 residues long. Germline CDR1 and CDR2: MDHEN and SYDVKM. V lost 2 bases and J 2 bases, leaving 17 bases between the germline ends. CDR3 nucleotide sequence: TGTGCCAGCAGTTTAGGTTTTGGGGGCGTCGACACAGATACGCAGTATTTT. Translated, it gives CASSLGFGGVDTDTQYF.

A remark on this clone: Additional DNA sequences in this sample encode the identical CDR3. The rearrangement joins TRBV7-2 to TRBJ1-1; a possible D gene is TRBD1 (5 bases). The CDR3 runs 14 residues. Between the trimmed V and J ends, which lost 0 bases and 4 bases, there was a span of 9 bases. Germline V CDR1 and CDR2: SGHTA, FQGNSA. The CDR3 is CASSLARGTTEAFF. The CDR3 coding sequence is TGTGCCAGCAGCTTAGCGAGGGGTACCACTGAAGCTTTCTTT.